The 10 T cell receptor beta chains given below trace back to one sample, sequenced in a study of cytomegalovirus exposure and HLA in healthy donors. Both 60 Vbeta primers and 13 Jbeta primers went into the PCR. Using immunoSEQ multiplex PCR, the repertoire was profiled, and TCRdb retains in-frame clones only, with some absent. Of roughly 150,000 clones in the sample, approximately 80% were seen once. Sequenced input: PBMCs. The origin of the receptors is a male donor in good health and CMV-seronegative.

This chain connects TRBV7-2 to TRBJ1-3, with TRBD1 as a possible D gene (5 bases). The CDR3 extends over 17 amino acids. Per the germline V gene, CDR1 is SGHTA and CDR2 is FQGNSA. V lost 5 bases to trimming and J lost 4 bases, with 21 bases between them. The CDR3 coding sequence is TGTGCCAGCAGCCCTGATGGGGGGGGAAGGGTCGGAAACACCATATATTTT. It yields the protein CASSPDGGGRVGNTIYF.

The chain has TRBV6-5 and TRBJ1-2, with TRBD1 matching 7 bases. This CDR3 has 15 amino acids. J was trimmed by 0 bases and V by 2 bases; bases with no gene match: 3. Germline V CDR1 and CDR2: MNHEY, SVGAGI. CDR3 in DNA: TGTGCCAGCAGTTACGGACAGGCCACTAACTATGGCTACACCTTC. Protein: CASSYGQATNYGYTF.

This chain joins TRBV5-1 and TRBJ2-6, with 8 bases that match TRBD1. The CDR3 covers 17 residues. The J segment lost 4 bases and the V segment lost 1 base, leaving 7 bases of the junction unmatched. Germline values: CDR1 SGHRS, CDR2 YFSETQ. The CDR3 reads CASSLPDRATGANVLTF. The CDR3 region has the DNA TGCGCCAGCAGCTTGCCGGACAGGGCGACCGGGGCCAACGTCCTGACTTTC.

V is TRBV7-9 and J is TRBJ1-6; TRBD1 is a possible D gene (6 bases). The CDR3 runs 14 residues. Trimming shortened V by 1 base and J by 10 bases, and 11 bases separated the two germline ends. Germline values: CDR1 SEHNR, CDR2 FQNEAQ (reference sequence). The CDR3 here is CASSLDRVRSPLHF. CDR3 nucleotides: TGTGCCAGCAGCTTAGACAGGGTTCGGTCACCCCTCCACTTT.

The J gene is TRBJ2-5, the V gene TRBV5-4; the D gene is possibly TRBD1 (6 bases). Germline CDR1 SGHNT, CDR2 YYREEE (reference sequence). V was shortened by 3 bases and J by 2 bases, with 8 bases between the two germline ends. This CDR3 has 13 amino acids. CDR3 amino acids: CASSSQGQETQYF. CDR3 sequence (DNA): TGTGCCAGCAGCTCCCAGGGGCAAGAGACCCAGTACTTC.

This chain joins TRBV29-1 and TRBJ1-6; 7 bases agree with TRBD1. Germline V gene lookup returns CDR1 SQVTM and CDR2 ANQGSEA. Germline trimming cut 7 bases from V and 7 bases from J; bases unmatched to any gene: 7. The CDR3 is 13 amino acids. The DNA for the CDR3 is TGCAGCGCGGGGGACAGCGTGAATTCACCCCTCCACTTT. Translation: CSAGDSVNSPLHF.

The chain couples TRBV6-5 to TRBJ1-1, with D hard to call. V lost 6 bases and J lost 1, with 9 bases in between. This CDR3 comprises 13 residues. The germline V gene encodes CDR1 MNHEY and CDR2 SVGAGI. Here the CDR3 DNA reads TGTGCCAGCAGGGGCACAGAGAACACTGAAGCTTTCTTT. Protein product: CASRGTENTEAFF.

With respect to this clone: Other DNA sequences in the sample encode the same CDR3. In nucleotides, the CDR3 is TGTGCCAGCAGTTTATGGGGACTAGCGGGAGGCCCCGGGGAGCTGTTTTTT. Protein sequence: CASSLWGLAGGPGELFF. V usage is TRBV28 and J usage is TRBJ2-2; 15 bases fit TRBD2. V was clipped by 0 bases and J by 6 bases; unmatched bases: 2. The CDR3 is 17 residues long. Germline lookup yields CDR1 MDHEN and CDR2 SYDVKM.

V gene TRBV14 combines with J gene TRBJ1-1; D unclear. Deletions cut 4 bases from V and 5 bases from J, with 17 bases between. The V gene's germline CDR1 is SGHDN and CDR2 FVKESK. This CDR3 spans 15 amino acids. DNA for the CDR3: TGTGCCAGCAGCCTGGTCCCGAGAGGCGGGACTGAAGCTTTCTTT. Its translation is CASSLVPRGGTEAFF. The full variable domain, its missing parts supplied by reference TRBV14 and TRBJ1-1, is EAGVTQFPSHSVIEKGQTVTLRCDPISGHDNLYWYRRVMGKEIKFLLHFVKESKQDESGMPNNRFLAERTGGTYSTLKVQPAELEDSGVYFCASSLVPRGGTEAFFGQGTRLTVV.

The rearrangement joins TRBV6-5 to TRBJ1-1; D uncertain. The CDR3 contains 13 residues. Deletions cut 4 bases from V and 0 bases from J, with 6 bases between. The germline V gene encodes CDR1 MNHEY and CDR2 SVGAGI. The CDR3 DNA is TGTGCCAGCAGTTTTACAGTGAACACTGAAGCTTTCTTT. Residues: CASSFTVNTEAFF.